The T cell receptor (beta chain) under discussion was sequenced for a study of immune heterogeneity within non-small cell lung tumors. In the study overall: Of all tumors, 4 turned out to be squamous cell carcinomas, more than 9 were non-squamous carcinomas and 1 was not otherwise specified. General study findings and limits: Within a patient, dominant CDR3 beta clonotypes were shared across sites, though different locations had unique frequent clones. Clonotypes of T-cell receptor beta found at high frequency were largely distinct between individual patients.

CDR1 is MNHEY, CDR2 SVGEGT, per germline. This CDR3 spans 14 amino acids. V lost 4 bases and J lost 6; bases outside the gene matches: 4. A first 10-cycle multiplex round used 32 V-gene and 13 J-gene primers on TCR beta CDR3. One entry per CDR3 protein results from TCRdb running MiXCR on the multiplex PCR reads. This table has approximately 6,000 distinct CDR3 sequences, over 20% appearing once. Template was bulk tumor genomic DNA, 500 to 650 ng per sample. Several far-apart biopsies were taken per primary tumor during surgery. It was patients with untreated, newly diagnosed non-small cell lung cancer who underwent curative surgery. It was newly diagnosed non-small cell lung cancer patients having surgery with curative intent who served as donors. Concerning this clonotype: Antigen specificity is unknown. A much larger clone lies a single base off, so this may be a read error.

The sequencing sample was made of lung tumor tissue. The chain is built from TRBV6-2 or TRBV6-3 and TRBJ2-2; 8 nucleotides agree with TRBD1. The TCR was taken from a man between 60 and 75 years old with non-small cell lung cancer. CDR3 nucleotides: TGTGCCAGCAGTTGCGGACAGGGCTCCGGGGAGCTGTTTTTT. Protein sequence: CASSCGQGSGELFF.